This TCR beta chain was identified during a study of blood T cell repertoires in COVID-19 (TCRdb year 2020). Broadly, across the study: Collaborator samples came from the United States, Italy and Spain and covered acute and convalescent phases of COVID-19. The repertoires were released in a freely available public database intended as a resource for research on the immune response to SARS-CoV-2. Where available, HLA class I and class II types were taken from metadata supplied by the sample provider and were not determined by assay-based typing. The dataset comprised deeply sampled blood TCRbeta repertoires from subjects exposed to, actively infected with, or recovered from COVID-19. The sample metadata nearly always contained a de-identified subject ID, COVID-19 status, age in years and sex. The samples were drawn from the first 160 participants of the ongoing ImmuneRACE study and from 1,254 subjects provided by 6 global collaborators. The material from the prospective study consisted of cDNA or gDNA derived from T cells, B-cell-depleted T cells, or PBMCs. The investigation overall reported the following: Clinical and demographic metadata were provided uncurated, with the amount varying by source and participant.

TCRbeta CDR3 regions were amplified from genomic DNA using the immunoSEQ Assay, a bias-controlled multiplex PCR. As for the authors' bioinformatics: The number of nucleated cells in each sample was estimated from the amplification of reference gene primers within the assay. To quantify the absolute abundance of each unique TCRbeta CDR3 rearrangement, sequence reads were collapsed and filtered. For each sample, productive Simpson clonality was calculated by taking the square root of Simpson's diversity index across productive rearrangements. TCRdb obtained this table from immuneACCESS and retained in-frame rearrangements with V and J assigned. These tables miss some clones; where compared with another copy, unresolved V genes account for less than half of the shortfall, and the remainder is unexplained. Clonal size and the V and J genes are those of that table, whereas D and trimming came from the DNA. The sample table contains around 140,000 clones; only one count was recorded for 88% of them. The ten largest clonotypes hold 1.5% to 2% of the sample.

In the germline V gene (reference sequence), CDR1 corresponds to LGHDT and CDR2 to YNNKEL. V was cut back by 2 bases and J by 1 base, leaving a gap of 5 bases between them. The cysteine opens and the phenylalanine closes a CDR3 of 14 amino acids. Only the CDR3 part of the read is kept: 42 bases, read in frame from the first base. As concerns this clone: Its antigen specificity is not known. No per-base quality is available; no much larger clone lies one base away.

Whole blood was collected in K2EDTA tubes by collaborating institutions according to the institutions' own protocols. For TCRbeta analysis, collaborators shipped samples as frozen whole blood, isolated PBMCs, or DNA extracted from either of those sample types. Sequencing was done on a sample of peripheral blood. The rearrangement joined TRBV3-1 (or the pseudogene TRBV3-2) to TRBJ2-2, with the D gene not clear enough to name. The receptor's source is a man aged 65 to 79 with acute or convalescent COVID-19. This receptor has the CDR3 CASSQHGNTGELFF. The sequenced DNA is TGTGCCAGCAGCCAACACGGGAACACCGGGGAGCTGTTTTTT.